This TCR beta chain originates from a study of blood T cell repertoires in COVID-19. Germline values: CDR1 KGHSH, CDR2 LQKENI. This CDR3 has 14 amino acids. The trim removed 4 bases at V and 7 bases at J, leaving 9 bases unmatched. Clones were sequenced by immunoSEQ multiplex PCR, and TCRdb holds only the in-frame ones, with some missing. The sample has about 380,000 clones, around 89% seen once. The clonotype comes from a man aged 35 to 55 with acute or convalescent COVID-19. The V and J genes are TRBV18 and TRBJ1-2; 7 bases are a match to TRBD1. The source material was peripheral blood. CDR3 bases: TGTGCCAGCTCACGGACAGGAGGCTTGGGTGGCTACACCTTC. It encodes CASSRTGGLGGYTF.